Each of the 5 T cell receptor beta chains below was sequenced from the same sample in a study of blood T cell repertoires in COVID-19 (dated by TCRdb to the early 2020s). The method was the immunoSEQ multiplex PCR assay. TCRdb stores this immuneACCESS table with in-frame sequences only. Part of the clones is absent; in the studies checked, under half of the shortfall reflects unresolved V genes, and no reason is known for the rest. Here the sample has 60,000 to 70,000 clones; 75% to 90% occur a single time. The top ten clonotypes cover approximately 15% of the sample. The sequenced sample was peripheral blood. The receptors were gathered from a man aged 35 to 55 with COVID-19, enrolled during active disease.

J is TRBJ2-2 and V is TRBV4-1, with 7 bases fitting TRBD1. Germline V gene data show CDR1 as MGHRA and CDR2 as YSYEKL. The CDR3 runs to 18 residues. The J segment lost 0 bases and the V segment lost 2 bases, leaving 9 bases of the junction unmatched. The CDR3 spells CASSQLKGQTANTGELFF. CDR3 DNA sequence: TGCGCCAGCAGCCAATTGAAGGGACAGACCGCGAACACCGGGGAGCTGTTTTTT.

The CDR3 DNA reads as TGTGCCAGCAGTTTGACAGGGTATGGCTACACCTTC. This encodes CASSLTGYGYTF. The chain employs TRBV28 and TRBJ1-2; 7 positions agree with TRBD1. The CDR3 spans 12 residues. Germline V CDR1 and CDR2: MDHEN, SYDVKM. V lost 3 bases, J lost 5 bases, and 0 bases stayed unmatched.

This clone appeared a single time. V usage is TRBV4-2 and J usage is TRBJ1-4; D unclear. Trimming removed 2 bases at V and 4 bases at J, with 14 bases between. The length of the CDR3 is 16 residues. CDR1 LGHNA and CDR2 YNFKEQ come from the germline V gene. CDR3 sequence (DNA): TGTGCCAGCAGCCAACACCCCGGGATGAATAATGAAAAACTGTTTTTT. The encoded protein is CASSQHPGMNNEKLFF.

V usage is TRBV28 and J usage is TRBJ1-2; 7 nucleotides agree with TRBD1. The germline V gene encodes CDR1 MDHEN and CDR2 SYDVKM. The CDR3 sequence is 13 residues long. The V segment lost 6 bases and the J segment 4 bases; nucleotides outside the gene matches: 5. The CDR3: CASSEGAGYGYTF. The CDR3 coding sequence is TGTGCCAGCAGCGAGGGGGCGGGCTATGGCTACACCTTC.

The chain couples TRBV10-2 to TRBJ1-1; possibly TRBD1 for D (6 bases). Germline CDR1 and CDR2: WSHSY and SAAADI. This CDR3 is built from 14 residues. V lost 2 bases and J lost 7, with 14 bases in between. The CDR3 coding sequence is TGCGCCAGCAGTGAGGCGGGGGGCATCGTTGAAGCTTTCTTT. Translated, it gives CASSEAGGIVEAFF.